Listed below are T cell receptor beta chains from one sample, sequenced in a study of T cells in Graves' hyperthyroidism and ophthalmopathy. TCRdb analysed the multiplex PCR reads with MiXCR anew, one entry per CDR3 protein. The sample carries about 770,000 distinct CDR3 sequences, approximately 19% recorded once. The sample was blood. These receptors came from a woman aged 45-59 years with Graves' hyperthyroidism that later progressed to Graves' ophthalmopathy. CDR3s include the opening cysteine and the closing phenylalanine or tryptophan. Each record gives: J gene, clone size, V gene, D gene, CDR3 protein, CDR3 DNA. The D gene is left open where the match is weak. Part of the rows lack a size; the others show once, few, many or a class for expanded clones.

J gene: TRBJ2-2
clone size: many
V gene: TRBV20-1
D gene: .
CDR3 protein: CSARDPGTTGELFF
CDR3 DNA: TGCAGTGCTAGAGACCCAGGGACCACCGGGGAGCTGTTTTTT

J gene: TRBJ2-1
clone size: .
V gene: TRBV15
D gene: .
CDR3 protein: CATSSGIRSYNEQFF
CDR3 DNA: TGTGCCACCAGCAGCGGCATACGGTCGTACAATGAGCAGTTCTTC

J gene: TRBJ2-2
clone size: few
V gene: TRBV3-1
D gene: .
CDR3 protein: CASSQWPTGELFF
CDR3 DNA: TGTGCCAGCAGCCAGTGGCCCACCGGGGAGCTGTTTTTT

J gene: TRBJ1-2
clone size: .
V gene: TRBV19
D gene: .
CDR3 protein: CASSLEPGIYGYTF
CDR3 DNA: TGTGCCAGTAGTCTCGAACCGGGAATCTATGGCTACACCTTC

J gene: TRBJ2-7
clone size: many
V gene: TRBV18
D gene: .
CDR3 protein: CASSGQWSSYEQYF
CDR3 DNA: TGTGCCAGCTCTGGACAGTGGAGCTCCTACGAGCAGTACTTC

J gene: TRBJ2-1
clone size: few
V gene: TRBV3-1
D gene: .
CDR3 protein: CASSPTVAYNEQFF
CDR3 DNA: TGTGCCAGCAGCCCTACAGTTGCGTACAATGAGCAGTTCTTC

J gene: TRBJ1-2
clone size: .
V gene: TRBV27
D gene: .
CDR3 protein: CASSPTRVLNYGYTF
CDR3 DNA: TGTGCCAGCAGTCCTACGCGGGTCCTCAACTATGGCTACACCTTC

J gene: TRBJ1-2
clone size: many
V gene: TRBV5-1
D gene: TRBD1
CDR3 protein: CASSWTGGDYGYTF
CDR3 DNA: TGTGCCAGCAGTTGGACAGGGGGAGATTATGGCTACACCTTC

J gene: TRBJ1-6
clone size: few
V gene: TRBV20-1
D gene: .
CDR3 protein: CSAREPAKGMGSPLHF
CDR3 DNA: TGCAGTGCTAGAGAACCCGCGAAGGGAATGGGTTCACCCCTCCACTTT

J gene: TRBJ2-7
clone size: .
V gene: TRBV7-9
D gene: TRBD1
CDR3 protein: CASSITGTGEYEQYF
CDR3 DNA: TGTGCCAGCAGCATCACCGGGACAGGGGAATACGAGCAGTACTTC

J gene: TRBJ2-1
clone size: .
V gene: TRBV10-2
D gene: .
CDR3 protein: CASRHGTDLYNEQFF
CDR3 DNA: TGCGCCAGCAGACACGGGACTGACCTCTACAATGAGCAGTTCTTC

J gene: TRBJ2-7
clone size: many
V gene: TRBV10-1
D gene: .
CDR3 protein: CASSPSDAYSYEQYF
CDR3 DNA: TGCGCCAGCAGCCCCTCGGACGCTTATTCCTACGAGCAGTACTTC

J gene: TRBJ2-5
clone size: many
V gene: TRBV30
D gene: TRBD2
CDR3 protein: CAWSEGLAEETQYF
CDR3 DNA: TGTGCCTGGAGTGAGGGACTAGCGGAAGAGACCCAGTACTTC

J gene: TRBJ1-6
clone size: many
V gene: TRBV6-6
D gene: .
CDR3 protein: CASRYSAGAWNSPLHF
CDR3 DNA: TGTGCCAGCAGATACTCGGCTGGGGCCTGGAATTCACCCCTCCACTTT

J gene: TRBJ1-5
clone size: .
V gene: TRBV6-2/TRBV6-3
D gene: .
CDR3 protein: CASSYVKLNQPQHF
CDR3 DNA: TGTGCCAGCAGTTATGTGAAGCTTAATCAGCCCCAGCATTTT

J gene: TRBJ2-7
clone size: .
V gene: TRBV20-1
D gene: .
CDR3 protein: CSASDLNLSYEQYF
CDR3 DNA: TGCAGTGCTAGCGACCTGAACCTCTCCTACGAGCAGTACTTC

J gene: TRBJ2-1
clone size: many
V gene: TRBV12-3/TRBV12-4
D gene: TRBD2
CDR3 protein: CASSPRTSGGVSSYNEQFF
CDR3 DNA: TGTGCCAGCAGTCCCAGGACTAGCGGGGGGGTTAGCTCCTACAATGAGCAGTTCTTC

J gene: TRBJ2-3
clone size: .
V gene: TRBV12-3/TRBV12-4
D gene: TRBD1
CDR3 protein: CASSQGTAQMDTQYF
CDR3 DNA: TGTGCCAGCAGCCAAGGGACAGCGCAGATGGATACGCAGTATTTT

J gene: TRBJ2-7
clone size: .
V gene: TRBV27
D gene: TRBD2
CDR3 protein: CASSTTGLAGLYEQYF
CDR3 DNA: TGTGCCAGCAGTACTACGGGTCTAGCGGGTCTTTACGAGCAGTACTTC

J gene: TRBJ2-7
clone size: many
V gene: TRBV7-6
D gene: .
CDR3 protein: CASSTQEEFEQYF
CDR3 DNA: TGTGCCAGCAGCACGCAGGAGGAATTCGAGCAGTACTTC

J gene: TRBJ2-3
clone size: .
V gene: TRBV19
D gene: TRBD2
CDR3 protein: CASSRTSGGLFTDTQYF
CDR3 DNA: TGTGCCAGTAGCAGGACTAGCGGGGGGTTATTCACAGATACGCAGTATTTT

J gene: TRBJ2-5
clone size: .
V gene: TRBV19
D gene: .
CDR3 protein: CASRTQGGETQYF
CDR3 DNA: TGTGCCAGTAGGACACAGGGTGGGGAGACCCAGTACTTC

J gene: TRBJ1-4
clone size: .
V gene: TRBV6-1
D gene: .
CDR3 protein: CASSQAGRRTNEKLFF
CDR3 DNA: TGTGCCAGCAGCCAGGCGGGGAGAAGAACTAATGAAAAACTGTTTTTT

J gene: TRBJ2-1
clone size: .
V gene: TRBV11-3
D gene: TRBD2
CDR3 protein: CASSRASGGVSSYNEQFF
CDR3 DNA: TGTGCCAGCAGCAGAGCCAGCGGGGGGGTTAGCTCCTACAATGAGCAGTTCTTC

J gene: TRBJ2-7
clone size: .
V gene: TRBV5-5
D gene: .
CDR3 protein: CASSLSGTYEQYF
CDR3 DNA: TGTGCCAGCAGCTTGTCGGGTACCTACGAGCAGTACTTC

J gene: TRBJ2-2
clone size: .
V gene: TRBV6-5
D gene: TRBD1
CDR3 protein: CASSYPTGGTGELFF
CDR3 DNA: TGTGCCAGCAGTTACCCCACAGGGGGGACCGGGGAGCTGTTTTTT

J gene: TRBJ2-7
clone size: few
V gene: TRBV20-1
D gene: .
CDR3 protein: CSARDSLGVEQYF
CDR3 DNA: TGCAGTGCTAGAGATTCCTTGGGCGTCGAGCAGTACTTC

J gene: TRBJ1-1
clone size: .
V gene: TRBV19
D gene: .
CDR3 protein: CASGARVNTEAFF
CDR3 DNA: TGTGCCAGTGGGGCCAGGGTAAACACTGAAGCTTTCTTT

J gene: TRBJ2-3
clone size: .
V gene: TRBV6-1
D gene: .
CDR3 protein: CASSAADTQYF
CDR3 DNA: TGTGCCAGCAGTGCCGCAGATACGCAGTATTTT

J gene: TRBJ1-5
clone size: .
V gene: TRBV12-3/TRBV12-4
D gene: .
CDR3 protein: CAGGGGLIANQPQHF
CDR3 DNA: TGTGCCGGCGGGGGTGGCCTTATAGCAAATCAGCCCCAGCATTTT

J gene: TRBJ2-3
clone size: many
V gene: TRBV7-9
D gene: .
CDR3 protein: CASSTWDMLNTDTQYF
CDR3 DNA: TGTGCCAGCAGTACATGGGACATGCTAAACACAGATACGCAGTATTTT

J gene: TRBJ2-1
clone size: .
V gene: TRBV14
D gene: TRBD2
CDR3 protein: CASSQGEASGSYNEQFF
CDR3 DNA: TGTGCCAGCAGCCAAGGTGAGGCTAGCGGGTCATACAATGAGCAGTTCTTC